These 20 T cell receptor beta chains were all obtained from the same sample, sequenced in a study of shared clonotypes between healthy human individuals. Sequenced by immunoSEQ multiplex PCR; TCRdb stores in-frame clones only, minus some. Counted here are almost 750,000 clones, 55% to 80% occurring once; the ten biggest clones make up approximately 2%. Sequencing was performed on memory CD4+ T cells sorted from blood. Subset denoted: CD45RA-negative fraction. The receptors stem from a woman younger than 45 in good health.

As to this clone: The sample contains more than one DNA sequence encoding this CDR3. The chain uses TRBV5-1 and TRBJ1-1, with D uncertain. There are 14 residues in the CDR3. The V gene's germline CDR1 is SGHRS and CDR2 YFSETQ. Trimming shortened V by 4 bases and J by 0 bases, and 10 bases separated the two germline ends. CDR3 nucleotide sequence: TGCGCCAGCAGCCCTGGAGACCTGAACACTGAAGCTTTCTTT. This encodes CASSPGDLNTEAFF.

The chain carries TRBV27 and TRBJ2-7; TRBD1 agrees at 7 bases. Germline V CDR1 and CDR2: MNHEY, SMNVEV (reference sequence). Trimming took 7 bases from V and 0 from J; bases not matched to a gene: 6. The CDR3 consists of 14 residues. CDR3: CASTQPGGSYEQYF. The DNA for the CDR3 is TGTGCCAGCACTCAACCAGGGGGCTCCTACGAGCAGTACTTC.

This clone showed up just a few times. The V and J genes are TRBV19 and TRBJ2-6; weak D call: TRBD1 (5 bases). V gave up 3 bases and J gave up 1 base, with 10 bases separating them. The CDR3 runs to 16 residues. CDR1 LNHDA and CDR2 SQIVND come from the germline V gene (reference sequence). CDR3 sequence: CASSIPPGSGANVLTF. In DNA form, the CDR3 reads TGTGCCAGTAGTATCCCTCCAGGGTCTGGGGCCAACGTCCTGACTTTC.

This clone was counted ten times or more. The genes are TRBV6-5 and TRBJ2-7; D unclear. This CDR3 contains 16 residues. Germline V CDR1 and CDR2: MNHEY, SVGAGI. Trimming took off 2 bases at V and 2 bases at J, with 16 bases between the two ends. The CDR3 nucleotides are TGTGCCAGCAGTTACCGCCTCGGGCGTCCGACCTACGAGCAGTACTTC. Translation: CASSYRLGRPTYEQYF.

V usage is TRBV19 and J usage is TRBJ2-2; 9 bases line up with TRBD2. There are 18 residues in the CDR3. In germline, CDR1 is LNHDA, CDR2 SQIVND (reference sequence). V lost 4 bases to trimming and J lost 1 base; unmatched junction nucleotides: 10. CDR3 region: CASSTPDYSGRNTGELFF. CDR3 nucleotide sequence: TGTGCCAGTAGTACGCCCGACTATAGCGGGAGGAACACCGGGGAGCTGTTTTTT.

This rearrangement joins TRBV27 to TRBJ2-2; D uncertain. Per the germline V gene, CDR1 is MNHEY and CDR2 is SMNVEV (reference sequence). The V end lost 1 base, the J end lost 9 bases, and 9 bases lay between the germline ends. CDR3 length equals 13 residues. The CDR3 loop reads CASSLFVHRELFF. CDR3 sequence (DNA): TGTGCCAGCAGTTTATTCGTCCACCGGGAGCTGTTTTTT.

The chain employs TRBV7-9 and TRBJ2-5, with D tentatively TRBD1 or TRBD2 (5 bases each). This CDR3 contains 16 residues. CDR1 is SEHNR and CDR2 is FQNEAQ in the germline V gene (reference sequence). V was cut by 0 bases and J by 1 base, with 12 bases left in between. The CDR3 here is CASSLAFGAPQETQYF. In nucleotides, the CDR3 is TGTGCCAGCAGCTTAGCCTTCGGGGCCCCCCAAGAGACCCAGTACTTC.

Concerning this clone itself: The identical CDR3 is also encoded by other nucleotide sequences in the sample. V is TRBV14 and J is TRBJ2-1, with D possibly TRBD2 on 6 matching bases. Germline CDR1 SGHDN, CDR2 FVKESK. Trimming removed 1 base at V and 0 bases at J, with 10 bases between. There are 16 residues in the CDR3. The CDR3 spells CASSQVGGSSYNEQFF. CDR3 DNA: TGTGCCAGCAGCCAAGTGGGGGGAAGCTCCTACAATGAGCAGTTCTTC. Together with reference TRBV14 and TRBJ2-1, the CDR3 gives the full variable domain: EAGVTQFPSHSVIEKGQTVTLRCDPISGHDNLYWYRRVMGKEIKFLLHFVKESKQDESGMPNNRFLAERTGGTYSTLKVQPAELEDSGVYFCASSQVGGSSYNEQFFGPGTRLTVL.

This clone appeared many times. This chain connects TRBV9 to TRBJ2-3; D is undetermined. Trimming took 0 bases from V and 2 from J, leaving 4 bases between them. Germline values: CDR1 SGDLS, CDR2 YYNGEE. The CDR3 covers 13 residues. CDR3 in amino acids: CASSVATTDTQYF. As DNA, the CDR3 is TGTGCCAGCAGCGTAGCTACCACAGATACGCAGTATTTT.

The chain combines TRBV28 with TRBJ1-1; 10 bases align to TRBD1. V dropped 3 bases and J dropped 10; count of bases not matched to a gene: 14. Germline CDR1 is MDHEN and CDR2 is SYDVKM. The CDR3 loop spans 16 amino acids. CDR3 nucleotide sequence: TGTGCCAGCAGTTTCCGACGACAGGGGGCTAGGAGAACAGCTTTCTTT. Its protein product is CASSFRRQGARRTAFF.

The gene calls are TRBV7-8 and TRBJ2-7; TRBD2 matches 7 bases. Germline loops: CDR1 SGHVS, CDR2 FQNEAQ. J lost 3 bases, V lost 4 bases, and 12 bases had no gene match. The CDR3 has 16 residues. The CDR3 sequence: CASSSWWGREDYEQYF. The CDR3 region has the DNA TGTGCCAGCAGCTCCTGGTGGGGGAGGGAAGACTACGAGCAGTACTTC.

V and J are TRBV11-1 and TRBJ2-5, with D possibly matching TRBD2 (5 bases). Trimming took off 5 bases at V and 9 bases at J, with 16 bases between the two ends. CDR1 and CDR2 (germline): SGHAT, FQDESV (reference sequence). The CDR3 has 13 amino acids. The CDR3 sequence is CASSKTNRDSQYF. Written as DNA, the CDR3 is TGTGCCAGCAGCAAGACTAATCGGGATTCCCAGTACTTC.

The V gene is TRBV5-1, the J gene TRBJ1-5; unclear D gene. CDR1 and CDR2 from the germline V gene are SGHRS and YFSETQ. V shed 0 bases and J shed 7 bases, with 11 bases lying between them. The CDR3 runs to 14 residues. The CDR3: CASSLEGAQQPQHF. The CDR3 nucleotides are TGCGCCAGCAGCTTGGAGGGAGCCCAGCAGCCCCAGCATTTT. Looking up the rest from reference TRBV5-1 and TRBJ1-5 gives the full variable domain: KAGVTQTPRYLIKTRGQQVTLSCSPISGHRSVSWYQQTPGQGLQFLFEYFSETQRNKGNFPGRFSGRQFSNSRSEMNVSTLELGDSALYLCASSLEGAQQPQHFGDGTRLSIL.

This clone was found once. The V gene is TRBV28, the J gene TRBJ1-5; tentatively, D is TRBD1 (5 bases). V dropped 4 bases and J dropped 5 bases, with 15 bases sitting between them. The CDR3 extends over 15 amino acids. Germline V CDR1 and CDR2: MDHEN, SYDVKM. The CDR3 DNA is TGTGCCAGCAGTTCAATAGGCAGGGAAGATCAGCCCCAGCATTTT. Translated, it gives CASSSIGREDQPQHF.

The rearrangement uses TRBV7-7 and TRBJ2-1; 7 bases agree with TRBD2. Germline loops: CDR1 SSHAT, CDR2 FNYEAQ (reference sequence). CDR3 length: 15 residues. V shed 0 bases and J 6 bases; nucleotides not matched to a gene: 5. The CDR3 is CASSLASGPSNEQFF. The CDR3, as DNA: TGTGCCAGCAGCTTAGCTAGCGGGCCCAGCAATGAGCAGTTCTTC.

The CDR3 region has the DNA TGTGCCAGCCGACAGGGCGCCACTGAAGCTTTCTTT. This codes for CASRQGATEAFF. The chain recombines TRBV6-1 with TRBJ1-1; 7 nucleotides match TRBD1. The germline CDR1 and CDR2 sequences are MNHNS and SASEGT. The J segment lost 4 bases and the V segment lost 8 bases, leaving 4 bases of the junction unmatched. The CDR3 spans 12 residues.

This chain uses TRBV7-2 with TRBJ2-1; D is possibly TRBD2 (6 bases). V dropped 3 bases and J dropped 0 bases, with 18 bases sitting between them. The CDR3 consists of 18 residues. Germline assignment: CDR1 SGHTA and CDR2 FQGNSA. The CDR3 loop is CASSFMGLGASSYNEQFF. CDR3 DNA sequence: TGTGCCAGCAGCTTTATGGGACTCGGCGCGAGCTCCTACAATGAGCAGTTCTTC.

V gene TRBV7-3 combines with J gene TRBJ2-3; no reliable D call. The CDR3 runs to 13 residues. Germline lookup yields CDR1 SGHTA and CDR2 FQGTGA. Trimming removed 6 bases at V and 1 base at J, with 8 bases between. CDR3 protein: CASSTSGTDTQYF. As DNA, the CDR3 is TGTGCCAGCAGTACGAGCGGCACAGATACGCAGTATTTT. Combining the CDR3 with reference TRBV7-3 and TRBJ2-3 gives the whole variable domain GAGVSQTPSNKVTEKGKYVELRCDPISGHTALYWYRQSLGQGPEFLIYFQGTGAADDSGLPNDRFFAVRPEGSVSTLKIQRTERGDSAVYLCASSTSGTDTQYFGPGTRLTVL.

This clone was counted between two and nine times. The chain uses TRBV7-2 and TRBJ2-7; D is unclear. CDR3 size: 14 residues. V was pared by 1 base and J by 5 bases, with 12 bases between. Germline V gene data show CDR1 as SGHTA and CDR2 as FQGNSA. CDR3 residues: CASSLVSARHEQYF. CDR3 bases: TGTGCCAGCAGCTTAGTTTCCGCGAGACACGAGCAGTACTTC.

The chain couples TRBV28 to TRBJ2-1, with TRBD2 matching over 9 bases. This CDR3 comprises 16 residues. Germline V lookup: CDR1 MDHEN, CDR2 SYDVKM. V was pared by 7 bases and J by 8 bases, with 15 bases of the junction left unmatched. CDR3 loop: CASILGAGGTNDEQFF. The CDR3, as DNA: TGTGCCAGCATTCTAGGGGCGGGAGGGACCAACGATGAGCAGTTCTTC.